The 23 T cell receptor beta chains given below trace back to one sample, sequenced in a study of blood T cells in healthy people across ages. The authors ran a second PCR of about 7 to 11 cycles using a sample-barcoded 5' primer and a J-beta primer mix. Each CDR3 protein is one row after TCRdb ran MiXCR on the 5' RACE reads. The table has about a million distinct CDR3 sequences, roughly two fifths seen once. Specimen: blood. Every receptor here comes from a man aged 18-30 years in good health.

This clonotype was detected only once. V and J are TRBV12-3 or TRBV12-4 and TRBJ1-1, with 7 bases identical to TRBD1. The CDR3 sequence is 11 residues long. After removal of 8 bases from V and 8 bases from J, the junction contained 5 bases not matched to a gene. The CDR3 protein is CASRTGWEAFF. CDR3 sequence (DNA): TGTGCCAGCCGGACAGGATGGGAAGCTTTCTTT.

The CDR3 region has the DNA TGCAGTGCTCGAACGACAATCGGCTACAATGAGCAGTTCTTC. This sequence encodes CSARTTIGYNEQFF. The genes are TRBV20-1 and TRBJ2-1; no clear D gene. V was pared by 5 bases and J by 3 bases, with 14 bases between. The CDR3 is 14 residues long. Germline CDR1 is DFQATT and CDR2 is SNEGSKA (reference sequence).

This chain uses TRBV12-3 or TRBV12-4 with TRBJ1-2; TRBD1 matches at 9 bases. V lost 7 bases and J lost 4; bases outside the gene matches: 10. The CDR3 length is 15 residues. The CDR3 DNA follows: TGTGCCAGCACCTTAACAGGGGGCCTTCTCTATGGCTACACCTTC. Translated, it gives CASTLTGGLLYGYTF.

The genes are TRBV11-2 and TRBJ2-2; 8 bases are a match to TRBD1. This CDR3 contains 18 residues. Germline values: CDR1 SGHAT, CDR2 FQNNGV. V was clipped by 3 bases and J by 0 bases; unmatched bases: 9. CDR3 sequence: CASSLPGRQGPNTGELFF. For the CDR3, the DNA is TGTGCCAGCAGCTTGCCCGGTCGACAGGGGCCGAACACCGGGGAGCTGTTTTTT.

This clonotype was found a few times. The chain recombines TRBV12-3 or TRBV12-4 with TRBJ1-2; D not certain. Trimming cost V 5 bases and J 9 bases, with 16 bases left between them. The CDR3 has 13 amino acids. The chain's CDR3 is CASSQLGRSSYTF. The CDR3 DNA reads as TGTGCCAGCAGTCAACTCGGACGGAGCAGCTACACCTTC.

The chain joins TRBV20-1 to TRBJ1-2, with TRBD1 identical over 9 bases. V gave up 3 bases and J gave up 4 bases; unmatched junction bases: 9. CDR3 length: 15 residues. The germline V gene has CDR1 DFQATT and CDR2 SNEGSKA (reference sequence). CDR3 nucleotides: TGCAGTGCTAGTAGGGTTGGGACAGGGATCTATGGCTACACCTTC. Protein sequence: CSASRVGTGIYGYTF.

Only one count was recorded for this clonotype. The chain links TRBV12-5 to TRBJ2-7; no clear D. V was trimmed by 1 base and J by 2 bases, leaving 3 bases between them. The CDR3 loop spans 12 amino acids. CDR1 and CDR2 from the germline V gene are LGHNT and FRNRAP. The CDR3 DNA reads TGTGCTAGTGGTTTGGATACCTACGAGCAGTACTTC. Translation: CASGLDTYEQYF.

This clonotype was detected a few times. The chain recombines TRBV14 with TRBJ2-1; possible D gene TRBD2, 6 bases. The DNA end is a closer match to TRBJ2-7, so the J assignment may be wrong. Germline lookup yields CDR1 SGHDN and CDR2 FVKESK. The CDR3 has 17 residues. The CDR3 here is CASSQGPRGSSYNEQYF. The CDR3, as DNA: TGTGCCAGCAGCCAAGGGCCCCGGGGGAGCTCCTACAATGAGCAGTACTTC.

The rearrangement joins TRBV28 to TRBJ2-3, with 8 bases that match TRBD1. Germline CDR1 reads MDHEN; CDR2 reads SYDVKM. The CDR3 is made up of 15 amino acids. The V segment lost 4 bases and the J segment 1 base; nucleotides outside the gene matches: 4. The CDR3 coding sequence is TGTGCCAGCAGTTCGTACAGGGGGGGCACAGATACGCAGTATTTT. Protein product: CASSSYRGGTDTQYF.

As for this clonotype: A clone one base away is much larger, so this may be a read error. The chain employs TRBV7-2 and TRBJ2-5; TRBD1 matches at 7 bases. Unmatched junction bases numbered 12, after V lost 3 bases and J lost 11 bases. Germline V gene lookup returns CDR1 SGHTA and CDR2 FQGNSA. The CDR3 runs 14 residues. CDR3 nucleotides: TGTGCCAGCAGCTTGGGGACAGAATACAATGAGCAGTACTTC. It codes for CASSLGTEYNEQYF.

The chain links TRBV7-2 to TRBJ1-5; the D is unclear. There are 16 residues in the CDR3. Trimming cost V 1 base and J 4 bases, with 14 bases left between them. The germline gives CDR1 SGHTA, CDR2 FQGNSA. The CDR3 DNA reads TGTGCCAGCAGCTTAGAAGGGTGGTGGAGGAATCAGCCCCAGCATTTT. Its protein is CASSLEGWWRNQPQHF.

This chain joins TRBV29-1 and TRBJ2-5, with D perhaps TRBD1 or TRBD2 (6 bases each). The CDR3 sequence is 15 residues long. The V gene lost 7 bases and the J gene lost 0 bases, with 18 bases spanning the gap. Germline V lookup: CDR1 SQVTM, CDR2 ANQGSEA. The chain's CDR3 is CSAGRWGAYQETQYF. The CDR3 DNA reads TGCAGCGCTGGGAGGTGGGGGGCTTACCAAGAGACCCAGTACTTC.

The table lists this clonotype with a few counts. This sequence joins TRBV6-5 and TRBJ2-1; 10 bases line up with TRBD1. V trimming: 7 bases; J trimming: 7 bases; junction bases outside the gene matches: 7. CDR1 and CDR2 (germline): MNHEY, SVGAGI. The CDR3 extends over 14 amino acids. CDR3 bases: TGTGCCAGCACGCGACAGGGGGCGAGTAATGAGCAGTTCTTC. This encodes CASTRQGASNEQFF.

This chain connects TRBV4-3 to TRBJ1-1, with TRBD1 matching over 8 bases. The V gene's germline CDR1 is LGHNA and CDR2 YSLEER. CDR3 length equals 16 residues. The junction had 9 bases not matched to a gene; V was cut back by 0 bases and J by 6 bases. The chain's CDR3 is CASSQEKWTGTPEAFF. The CDR3, as DNA: TGCGCCAGCAGCCAAGAAAAGTGGACAGGGACCCCTGAAGCTTTCTTT.

The chain employs TRBV20-1 and TRBJ2-3; no clear D. Trimming removed 5 bases at V and 3 bases at J, with 24 bases between. CDR3 length equals 17 residues. The germline V gene has CDR1 DFQATT and CDR2 SNEGSKA (reference sequence). The DNA of the CDR3 is TGCAGTGCTTACTCCCCTCCTGTCCCAGATATGACAGATACGCAGTATTTT. Protein product: CSAYSPPVPDMTDTQYF.

The DNA for the CDR3 is TGTGCCAGCAGTGTCACAGGATTCAATGAGCAGTACTTC. Translating it yields CASSVTGFNEQYF. The V and J genes are TRBV2 and TRBJ2-7, with D possibly matching TRBD1 (5 bases). Germline assignment: CDR1 SNHLY and CDR2 FYNNEI. This CDR3 has 13 residues. V lost 4 bases, J lost 7 bases, and 14 bases lay in between.

This clonotype was seen a few times. V is TRBV14 and J is TRBJ1-2, with D hard to call. Trimming removed 1 base at V and 5 bases at J, with 11 bases between. The CDR3 has 14 amino acids. The V gene's germline CDR1 is SGHDN and CDR2 FVKESK. The CDR3 region has the DNA TGTGCCAGCAGCCAAGGGACGACTACTTATGGCTACACCTTC. It codes for CASSQGTTTYGYTF.

The gene calls are TRBV29-1 and TRBJ2-1, with a weak D call TRBD2 (6 bases). The DNA matches TRBJ2-7 better at its end, which makes the J call doubtful. There are 20 residues in the CDR3. Per the germline V gene, CDR1 is SQVTM and CDR2 is ANQGSEA. The CDR3 coding sequence is TGCAGCGTTGAAGATCGGAGGGCCATTAAAGGGAAGAGCTCCTACAATGAGCAGTACTTC. Its protein is CSVEDRRAIKGKSSYNEQYF.

This clonotype was picked up a small number of times. The J gene is TRBJ2-3, the V gene TRBV5-5; no firm D call. Per germline, CDR1 SGHKS and CDR2 YYEKEE (reference sequence). V was pared by 4 bases and J by 2 bases, with 11 bases between. The CDR3 has 14 amino acids. Here the CDR3 reads CASSLTSYTDTQYF. In DNA form, the CDR3 reads TGTGCCAGCAGCCTCACCTCCTACACAGATACGCAGTATTTT.

The chain recombines TRBV20-1 with TRBJ2-1, with TRBD2 identical over 14 bases. Trimming took 3 bases from V and 9 from J; bases not matched to a gene: 1. Germline V gene sequence: CDR1 DFQATT, CDR2 SNEGSKA (reference sequence). The CDR3 contains 13 residues. The CDR3 DNA reads TGCAGTGCTAGGGGGACTAGCGGGGGTGAGCAGTTCTTC. Amino acid sequence: CSARGTSGGEQFF.

The chain carries TRBV3-1 and TRBJ1-6; 7 bases agree with TRBD1. The V segment lost 11 bases and the J segment 6 bases; nucleotides outside the gene matches: 13. Per the germline V gene, CDR1 is LGHDT and CDR2 is YNNKEL (reference sequence). The CDR3 length is 15 residues. Written as DNA, the CDR3 is TGTGCCTGCCGGACAGGAGCGCGTGTTAATTCACCCCTCCACTTT. Amino acids: CACRTGARVNSPLHF.

This clonotype has just a few counts. This rearrangement joins TRBV7-6 to TRBJ1-5; unclear D gene. CDR1 and CDR2 from the germline V gene are SGHVS and FNYEAQ. This CDR3 is built from 13 residues. V was shortened by 5 bases and J by 6 bases, with 11 bases between the two germline ends. The CDR3 DNA reads as TGTGCCAGCAGCGGGGAGGACGGTCAGCCCCAGCATTTT. Translation gives CASSGEDGQPQHF.

This clonotype was seen just once. The J gene is TRBJ2-2, the V gene TRBV4-3; D may be TRBD1 (5 bases). The CDR3 is made up of 18 amino acids. Germline loops: CDR1 LGHNA, CDR2 YSLEER. Trimming removed 0 bases from V and 5 bases from J, with 19 bases in between. The CDR3, as DNA: TGCGCCAGCAGCCAAGATCCGAACCCAGGGTATGGGACCGGGGAGCTGTTTTTT. As protein: CASSQDPNPGYGTGELFF.